One and the same sample provided the 17 T cell receptor beta chains below, sequenced in a study of response to subunit inactivated influenza vaccine. TCRdb redid the calling of the RT-PCR reads with MiXCR, one entry per CDR3 protein. There are hundreds of thousands of distinct CDR3 sequences in the sample; approximately 15% occur only once, and around 6.5% lies in the top ten. Source: PBMCs from blood, taken approximately 15 days before vaccination. These receptors originate from a man in his forties or fifties who received an inactivated influenza vaccine.

At least ten counts were recorded for this clonotype. This chain links TRBV6-4 with TRBJ2-6; possible D gene TRBD2, 7 bases. This CDR3 contains 16 residues. V lost 4 bases and J lost 4, with 14 bases in between. Germline CDR1 and CDR2: MRHNA and SNTAGT. The DNA of the CDR3 is TGTGCCAGCAGTGCCCACGGGGGGCAAGGGGCCAACGTCCTGACTTTC. Its protein is CASSAHGGQGANVLTF.

The table lists this clonotype with a few counts. This rearrangement joins TRBV18 to TRBJ2-4, with D perhaps TRBD1 or TRBD2 (5 bases each). CDR3 length: 15 residues. From germline, CDR1 is KGHSH and CDR2 LQKENI. V was cut by 3 bases and J by 0 bases, with 9 bases left in between. The CDR3, as DNA: TGTGCCAGCTCACCTCTGGGGGAAGCCAAAAACATTCAGTACTTC. It translates to CASSPLGEAKNIQYF.

This clonotype occurred a few times. The chain links TRBV19 to TRBJ2-1; D tentatively reads TRBD1 or TRBD2 (6 bases each). Germline V gives CDR1 LNHDA, CDR2 SQIVND (reference sequence). V was clipped by 7 bases and J by 4 bases, with 17 bases between them. The CDR3 is 15 residues long. Written as DNA, the CDR3 is TGTGCCAGTACCCAAAGGGGGGACGGTTACAATGAGCAGTTCTTC. As protein: CASTQRGDGYNEQFF.

In this sample, this clonotype turned up a few times. The chain combines TRBV11-2 with TRBJ2-5; D is possibly TRBD1 (7 bases). The CDR3 has 15 amino acids. Germline V gene lookup returns CDR1 SGHAT and CDR2 FQNNGV. Trimming took off 4 bases at V and 5 bases at J, with 17 bases between the two ends. The CDR3 reads CASSSSPTGRETQYF. The CDR3 DNA sequence: TGTGCCAGCAGCTCCTCCCCGACAGGGAGGGAGACCCAGTACTTC.

This clonotype was seen many times. The chain is built from TRBV6-5 and TRBJ1-1; D remains ambiguous. Germline V lookup: CDR1 MNHEY, CDR2 SVGAGI. V was clipped by 2 bases and J by 1 base, with 5 bases between them. The CDR3 is 13 amino acids. CDR3: CASSYGRNTEAFF. CDR3 nucleotide sequence: TGTGCCAGCAGTTACGGTCGGAACACTGAAGCTTTCTTT.

This clonotype has a handful of counts. The chain is built from TRBV5-1 and TRBJ2-5; a weak D match, TRBD1 (5 bases). The CDR3 is 16 residues long. Germline CDR1 reads SGHRS; CDR2 reads YFSETQ. Trimming left V 3 bases short and J 2 bases short, with 17 bases between. In DNA form, the CDR3 reads TGCGCCAGCAGCTCCGGGTTTTCTAGGGGACAAGAGACCCAGTACTTC. Its translation: CASSSGFSRGQETQYF.

This clonotype appeared a single time. The V call is TRBV20-1, the J call TRBJ2-3; tentative D call: TRBD2 (5 bases). This CDR3 has 12 amino acids. V was shortened by 4 bases and J by 2 bases, with 7 bases between the two germline ends. Germline CDR1 reads DFQATT; CDR2 reads SNEGSKA (reference sequence). CDR3: CSAIRDTDTQYF. The CDR3 DNA reads as TGCAGTGCTATCCGGGACACAGATACGCAGTATTTT.

The sample holds many counts of this clonotype. The V call is TRBV7-6, the J call TRBJ1-1, with no clear D. The CDR3 runs to 16 residues. Germline CDR1 and CDR2: SGHVS and FNYEAQ. The V end was cut by 1 base, the J end by 0 bases, with 12 bases between. This CDR3 is CASSLVAGTMNTEAFF. DNA of the CDR3: TGTGCCAGCAGCTTAGTTGCAGGTACCATGAACACTGAAGCTTTCTTT.

The rearrangement links TRBV20-1 to TRBJ1-1; D gene ambiguous. With 6 bases removed from V and 1 base from J, the gap between germline ends came to 9 bases. CDR3 length: 12 amino acids. Germline loops: CDR1 DFQATT, CDR2 SNEGSKA (reference sequence). This chain's CDR3 is CSAYGPNTEAFF. The CDR3, as DNA: TGCAGTGCCTACGGGCCGAACACTGAAGCTTTCTTT.

This clonotype was found a few times. The chain has TRBV7-9 and TRBJ2-7; 8 positions agree with TRBD2. Germline CDR1 and CDR2: SEHNR and FQNEAQ (reference sequence). The CDR3 covers 16 residues. Germline trimming cut 6 bases from V and 0 bases from J; bases unmatched to any gene: 10. The CDR3 here is CASSLGAGAYSYEQYF. CDR3 nucleotide sequence: TGTGCCAGCAGTCTAGGAGCGGGGGCCTACTCCTACGAGCAGTACTTC.

This clonotype was found a few times. This chain joins TRBV2 and TRBJ2-2, with D maybe TRBD2 (5 bases). V lost 2 bases, J lost 7 bases, and 17 bases lay in between. CDR1 SNHLY and CDR2 FYNNEI come from the germline V gene. This CDR3 has 16 residues. CDR3 in amino acids: CASSESSSRVRGELFF. DNA for the CDR3: TGTGCCAGCAGTGAATCGTCGTCGCGGGTCCGCGGGGAGCTGTTTTTT.

This clonotype was picked up a small number of times. The V and J genes are TRBV27 and TRBJ1-6, with D tentatively TRBD1 (5 bases). The V gene's germline CDR1 is MNHEY and CDR2 SMNVEV (reference sequence). The V gene lost 0 bases and the J gene lost 6 bases, with 9 bases spanning the gap. The CDR3 length is 15 residues. The chain's CDR3 is CASSLSGTPNSPLHF. The CDR3 coding sequence is TGTGCCAGCAGTTTATCCGGGACTCCTAATTCACCCCTCCACTTT.

The V gene is TRBV20-1, the J gene TRBJ2-5; the match to TRBD2 covers 12 bases. The CDR3 has 17 amino acids. Germline V gives CDR1 DFQATT, CDR2 SNEGSKA (reference sequence). Trimming at V came to 7 bases and at J to 1 base, leaving 13 bases not matched to a gene. The CDR3 reads CSGTSGTSGLFQETQYF. CDR3 DNA sequence: TGCAGTGGGACGAGCGGGACTAGCGGGCTATTCCAAGAGACCCAGTACTTC.

This clonotype was seen only a few times. This chain connects TRBV29-1 to TRBJ2-1; 7 nucleotides align to TRBD2. V dropped 3 bases and J dropped 6; count of bases not matched to a gene: 8. The germline CDR1 and CDR2 sequences are SQVTM and ANQGSEA. The CDR3 loop spans 14 amino acids. In nucleotides, the CDR3 is TGCAGCGTTGATATGTTTGCTAGCGGCAATGAGCAGTTCTTC. Translating it yields CSVDMFASGNEQFF.

This clonotype was observed at least ten times. CDR3 DNA sequence: TGTGCCACCAGTGATTTAAGTGGACAGGGCCGACACGTTCTCTCCGAGCAGTACTTC. This sequence encodes CATSDLSGQGRHVLSEQYF. This chain links TRBV24-1 with TRBJ2-7; 8 nucleotides line up with TRBD1. CDR1 and CDR2 (germline): KGHDR, SFDVKD. The CDR3 is 19 amino acids. V was clipped by 1 base and J by 6 bases; unmatched bases: 19.

V and J are TRBV20-1 and TRBJ2-7; TRBD2 is a possible D gene (5 bases). Germline CDR1 is DFQATT and CDR2 is SNEGSKA (reference sequence). The CDR3 spans 14 residues. V lost 0 bases and J 7 bases, leaving 16 bases between the germline ends. CDR3 sequence: CSARDREGVGEQYF. CDR3 in DNA: TGCAGTGCTAGAGATCGCGAGGGAGTGGGAGAGCAGTACTTC.

This chain uses TRBV7-9 with TRBJ2-2; TRBD1 matches 7 bases. V lost 9 bases, J lost 2 bases, and 6 bases stayed unmatched. This CDR3 contains 14 residues. Germline CDR1 and CDR2: SEHNR and FQNEAQ (reference sequence). CDR3 sequence: CARSGQSNTGELFF. The CDR3 DNA is TGTGCCAGATCGGGACAGTCAAACACCGGGGAGCTGTTTTTT. Based on the CDR3 plus reference TRBV7-9 and TRBJ2-2, the full variable domain is DTGVSQNPRHKITKRGQNVTFRCDPISEHNRLYWYRQTLGQGPEFLTYFQNEAQLEKSRLLSDRFSAERPKGSFSTLEIQRTEQGDSAMYLCARSGQSNTGELFFGEGSRLTVL.